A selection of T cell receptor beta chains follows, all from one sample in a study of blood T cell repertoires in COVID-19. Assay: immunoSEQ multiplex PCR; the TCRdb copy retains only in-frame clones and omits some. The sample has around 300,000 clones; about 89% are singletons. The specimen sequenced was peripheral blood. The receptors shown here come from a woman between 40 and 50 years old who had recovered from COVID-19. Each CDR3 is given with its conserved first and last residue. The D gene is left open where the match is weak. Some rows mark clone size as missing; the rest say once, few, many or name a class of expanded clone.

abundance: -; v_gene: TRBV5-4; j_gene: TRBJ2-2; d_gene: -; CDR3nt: TGTGCCAGCAGCTGGGGGGGCCAGGGGGCGAGAACCGGGGAGCTGTTTTTT; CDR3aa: CASSWGGQGARTGELFF
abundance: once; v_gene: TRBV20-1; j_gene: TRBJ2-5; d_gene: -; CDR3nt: TGCAGTGCTAGACGTGTGGAGACCCAGTACTTC; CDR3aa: CSARRVETQYF
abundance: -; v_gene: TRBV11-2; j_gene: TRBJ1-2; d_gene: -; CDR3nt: TGTGCCAGCAGCTTAGGGACAAACTATGGCTACACCTTC; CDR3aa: CASSLGTNYGYTF
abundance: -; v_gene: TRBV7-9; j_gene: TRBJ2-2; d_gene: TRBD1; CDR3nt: TGTGCCAGCAGCTTGGGACAGGCGAACACCGGGGAGCTGTTTTTT; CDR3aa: CASSLGQANTGELFF
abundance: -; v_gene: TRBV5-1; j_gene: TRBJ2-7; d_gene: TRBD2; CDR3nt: TGCGCCAGCAGCTTGGAACTAGCGGGAGGGTCTTCGGGCTACGAGCAGTACTTC; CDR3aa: CASSLELAGGSSGYEQYF
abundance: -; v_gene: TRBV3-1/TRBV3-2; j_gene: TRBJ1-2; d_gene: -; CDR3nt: TGTGCCAGCAGCCGGGGGGGTCCGGATCTCCTCTATGGCTACACCTTC; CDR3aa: CASSRGGPDLLYGYTF
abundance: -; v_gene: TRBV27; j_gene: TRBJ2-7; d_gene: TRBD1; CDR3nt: TGTGCCAGCTCCCGGGACAGGGGGAATTACGAGCAGTACTTC; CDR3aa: CASSRDRGNYEQYF
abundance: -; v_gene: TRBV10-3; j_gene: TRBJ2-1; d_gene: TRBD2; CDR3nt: TGTGCCATCAGTGACGGGCTAGCGGGAGATGGAGAGCAGTTCTTC; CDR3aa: CAISDGLAGDGEQFF
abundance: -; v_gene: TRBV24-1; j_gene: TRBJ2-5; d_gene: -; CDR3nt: TGTGCCACCAGTGGAGGCAGGGAAGAGACCCAGTACTTC; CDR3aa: CATSGGREETQYF
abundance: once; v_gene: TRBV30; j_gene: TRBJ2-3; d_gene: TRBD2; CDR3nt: TGTGCCTCACTAGGAACTAGCGCGGTCACAGATACGCAGTATTTT; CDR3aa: CASLGTSAVTDTQYF
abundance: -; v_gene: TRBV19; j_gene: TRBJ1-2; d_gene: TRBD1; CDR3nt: TGTGCCAGTAGTAGGGACAGGGGAAACTATGGCTACACCTTC; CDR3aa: CASSRDRGNYGYTF
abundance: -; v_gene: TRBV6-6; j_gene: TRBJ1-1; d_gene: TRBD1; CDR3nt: TGTGCCAGCCGGACAGGGGGAAACACTGAAGCTTTCTTT; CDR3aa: CASRTGGNTEAFF
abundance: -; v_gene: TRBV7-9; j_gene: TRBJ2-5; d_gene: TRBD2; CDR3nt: TGTGCCAGCAGCCCGGGACTAGCGGGAGGGGAGACCCAGTACTTC; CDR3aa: CASSPGLAGGETQYF
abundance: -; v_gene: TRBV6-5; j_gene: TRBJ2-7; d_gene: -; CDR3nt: TGTGCCAGCAGTTACCCACCTTTAAGCTACTCCTACGAGCAGTACTTC; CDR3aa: CASSYPPLSYSYEQYF
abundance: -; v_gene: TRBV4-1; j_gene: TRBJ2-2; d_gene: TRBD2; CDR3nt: TGCGCCAGCAGCCACCGAGGACTAGCGGGATATCCCGGGGAGCTGTTTTTT; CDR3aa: CASSHRGLAGYPGELFF
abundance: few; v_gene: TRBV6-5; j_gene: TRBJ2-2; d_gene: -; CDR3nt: TGTGCCAGCAGTTACGGCAGGAGGGCCACCGGGGAGCTGTTTTTT; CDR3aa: CASSYGRRATGELFF
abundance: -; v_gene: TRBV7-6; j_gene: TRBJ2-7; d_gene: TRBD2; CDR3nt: TGTGCCAGCAGCTTAGCGGGACTAGCGGGAGGGAACGAGCAGTACTTC; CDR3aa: CASSLAGLAGGNEQYF
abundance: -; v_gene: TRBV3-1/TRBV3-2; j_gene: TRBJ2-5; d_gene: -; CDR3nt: TGTGCCAGCAGCCGAACGGGAGGACAGGAGACCCAGTACTTC; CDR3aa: CASSRTGGQETQYF
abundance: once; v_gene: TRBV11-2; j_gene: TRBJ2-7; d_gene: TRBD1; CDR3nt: TGTGCCAGCAGCTTAGGTTCGGGACAGGGACTCGAGCAGTACTTC; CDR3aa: CASSLGSGQGLEQYF
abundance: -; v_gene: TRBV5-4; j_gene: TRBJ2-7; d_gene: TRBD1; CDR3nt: TGTGCCAGCAGCCTCTCGACAGGGAGCTCCTACGAGCAGTACTTC; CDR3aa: CASSLSTGSSYEQYF
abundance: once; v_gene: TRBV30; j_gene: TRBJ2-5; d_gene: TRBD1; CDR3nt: TGTGCCTGGACAGGGGGCCACCAAGAGACCCAGTACTTC; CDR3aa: CAWTGGHQETQYF
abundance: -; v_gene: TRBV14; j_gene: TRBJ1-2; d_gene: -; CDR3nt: TGTGCCAGCAGCCAGGGGACACTGCCCTGGGGATATGGCTACACCTTC; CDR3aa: CASSQGTLPWGYGYTF
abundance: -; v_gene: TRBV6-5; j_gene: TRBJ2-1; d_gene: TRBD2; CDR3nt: TGTGCCAGCAGACTAGCGGGAGCTGTTGAGCAGTTCTTC; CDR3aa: CASRLAGAVEQFF
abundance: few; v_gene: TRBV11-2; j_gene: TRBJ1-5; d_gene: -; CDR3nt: TGTGCCAGCAGCTTAGGAGGGATCGATCAGCCCCAGCATTTT; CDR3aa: CASSLGGIDQPQHF
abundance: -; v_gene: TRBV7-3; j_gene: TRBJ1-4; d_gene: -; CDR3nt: TGTGCCAGCAGCTTAATGGGGCCGGTCGAGGCAACTAATGAAAAACTGTTTTTT; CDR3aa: CASSLMGPVEATNEKLFF
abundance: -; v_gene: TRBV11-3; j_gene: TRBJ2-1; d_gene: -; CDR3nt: TGTGCCAGCAGACCCCGCGTCTCGGGAAAGGCGGGTGAGCAGTTCTTC; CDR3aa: CASRPRVSGKAGEQFF
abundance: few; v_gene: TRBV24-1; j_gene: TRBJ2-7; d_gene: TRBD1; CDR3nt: TGTGCCACCAGTGACCCTGGACAGGGGGGCGAGCAGTACTTC; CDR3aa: CATSDPGQGGEQYF
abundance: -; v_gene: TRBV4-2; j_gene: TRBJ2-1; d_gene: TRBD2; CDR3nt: TGTGCCAGCAGCCTGGGACTAGATACGGGCAATGAGCAGTTCTTC; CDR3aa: CASSLGLDTGNEQFF
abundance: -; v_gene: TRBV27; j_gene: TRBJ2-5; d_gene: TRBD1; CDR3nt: TGTGCCAGCAGCCACAGGGACAGGGCACAAGAGACCCAGTACTTC; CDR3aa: CASSHRDRAQETQYF
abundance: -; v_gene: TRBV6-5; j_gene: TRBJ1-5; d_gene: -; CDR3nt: TGTGCCAGCGGGACACAGGAGGAGCAGCCCCAGCATTTT; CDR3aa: CASGTQEEQPQHF
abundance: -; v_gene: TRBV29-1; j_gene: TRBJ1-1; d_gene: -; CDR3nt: TGCAGCGCCCCCTCGCCTCCGGGGATGAACACTGAAGCTTTCTTT; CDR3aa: CSAPSPPGMNTEAFF
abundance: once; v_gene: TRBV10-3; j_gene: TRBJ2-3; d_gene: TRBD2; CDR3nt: TGTGCCATCAGTGAGTCGGTCGGACTAGGCCCCCCAGATACGCAGTATTTT; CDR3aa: CAISESVGLGPPDTQYF
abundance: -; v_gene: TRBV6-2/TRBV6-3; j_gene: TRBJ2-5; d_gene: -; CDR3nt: TGTGCCAGCAGTTACCCCCCCATCCAGGAGACCCAGTACTTC; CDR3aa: CASSYPPIQETQYF
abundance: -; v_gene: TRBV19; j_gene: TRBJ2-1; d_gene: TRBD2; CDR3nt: TGTGCCAGTAGTATAAGCGGGAGTGGGTACAATGAGCAGTTCTTC; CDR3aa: CASSISGSGYNEQFF